This T cell receptor (beta chain) was captured by sequencing in a study of OX40 agonist ivuxolimab in advanced cancers. The overall study: Patients' therapy was ivuxolimab, an antibody that acts as an agonist of OX40 (CD134). Enrolled patients in dose escalation had cancers that were hepatocellular carcinoma, melanoma, renal cell or head and neck cancer. From about 23 to 85 years was the age range, with a mean of around 54 years, and about 83% were male.

The V end lost 5 bases, the J end lost 3 bases, and 15 bases lay between the germline ends. The CDR3 consists of 14 residues. Germline CDR1 and CDR2: SQVTM and ANQGSEA. The repertoire was sequenced with immunoSEQ multiplex PCR; TCRdb's copy has only in-frame clones and lacks some. The table shows roughly 70,000 clones, with roughly 88% occurring only once. The receptor was isolated from an adult with an advanced solid tumor such as melanoma, head and neck, liver or kidney cancer. The material was CD4+ or CD8+ T cells sorted from blood, obtained in a trial of the OX40 agonist ivuxolimab. The chain has TRBV29-1 and TRBJ2-3, with D possibly matching TRBD2 (6 bases). The CDR3 sequence: CSVNLSGVTDTQYF. CDR3 coding DNA: TGCAGCGTTAACCTGTCGGGAGTGACAGATACGCAGTATTTT.